The clone carrying this T cell receptor (beta chain) was observed at least ten times. The bulk TCR libraries were made with methods described before and with listed TCR primers. MiXCR, applied by TCRdb to the PCR reads, yields one record per CDR3 protein. This table holds around 470,000 distinct CDR3 sequences, roughly 25% found once. The record originates from a study of molecular identifiers for immune sequencing clone quantification. The germline gives CDR1 MNHEY, CDR2 SMNVEV (reference sequence). Deletions cut 1 base from V and 5 bases from J, with 7 bases between. The CDR3 is made up of 13 amino acids.

The source of this sequence is a human donor in good health. Some libraries in this study had Jurkat cell RNA spiked in. Specimen: naive CD8+ T cells from blood, with Jurkat cell RNA spiked in. Subset indicated: FACS-sorted CD8+CD4-CCR7+CD45RA+ naive T cells. V and J are TRBV27 and TRBJ2-3; tentatively, D is TRBD2 (5 bases). CDR3 residues: CASSLWEQDTQYF. The CDR3 region has the DNA TGTGCCAGCAGTTTATGGGAGCAAGATACGCAGTATTTT.